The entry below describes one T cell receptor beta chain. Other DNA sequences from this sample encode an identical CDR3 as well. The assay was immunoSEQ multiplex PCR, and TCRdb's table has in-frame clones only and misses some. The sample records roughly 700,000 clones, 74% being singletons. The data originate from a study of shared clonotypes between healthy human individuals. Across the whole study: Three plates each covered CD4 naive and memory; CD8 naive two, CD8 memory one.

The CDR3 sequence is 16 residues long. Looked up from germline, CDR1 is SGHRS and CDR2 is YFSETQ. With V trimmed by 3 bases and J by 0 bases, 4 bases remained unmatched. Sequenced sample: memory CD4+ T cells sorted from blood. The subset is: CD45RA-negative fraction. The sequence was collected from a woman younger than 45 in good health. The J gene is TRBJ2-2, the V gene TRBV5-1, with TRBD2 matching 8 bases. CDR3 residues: CASSSTSGTNTGELFF. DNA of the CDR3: TGCGCCAGCAGCTCCACTAGCGGAACGAACACCGGGGAGCTGTTTTTT. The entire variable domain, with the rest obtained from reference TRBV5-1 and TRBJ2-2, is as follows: KAGVTQTPRYLIKTRGQQVTLSCSPISGHRSVSWYQQTPGQGLQFLFEYFSETQRNKGNFPGRFSGRQFSNSRSEMNVSTLELGDSALYLCASSSTSGTNTGELFFGEGSRLTVL.